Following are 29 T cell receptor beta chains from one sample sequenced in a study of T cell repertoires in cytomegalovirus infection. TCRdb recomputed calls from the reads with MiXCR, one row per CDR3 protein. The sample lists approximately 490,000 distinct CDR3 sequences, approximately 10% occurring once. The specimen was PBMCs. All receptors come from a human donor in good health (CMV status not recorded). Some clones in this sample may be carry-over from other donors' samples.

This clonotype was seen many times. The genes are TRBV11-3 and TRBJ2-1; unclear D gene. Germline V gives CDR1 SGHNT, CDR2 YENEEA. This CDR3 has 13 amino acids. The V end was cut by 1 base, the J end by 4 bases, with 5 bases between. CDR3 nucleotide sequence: TGTGCCAGCAGCTTAGGCGAGTACAATGAGCAGTTCTTC. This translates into CASSLGEYNEQFF.

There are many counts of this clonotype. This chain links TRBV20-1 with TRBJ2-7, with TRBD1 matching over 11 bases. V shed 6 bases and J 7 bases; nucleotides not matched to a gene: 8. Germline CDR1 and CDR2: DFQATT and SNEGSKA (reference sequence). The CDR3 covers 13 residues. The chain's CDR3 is CSAPGQGALEQYF. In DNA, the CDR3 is TGCAGTGCCCCTGGACAGGGGGCGCTTGAGCAGTACTTC.

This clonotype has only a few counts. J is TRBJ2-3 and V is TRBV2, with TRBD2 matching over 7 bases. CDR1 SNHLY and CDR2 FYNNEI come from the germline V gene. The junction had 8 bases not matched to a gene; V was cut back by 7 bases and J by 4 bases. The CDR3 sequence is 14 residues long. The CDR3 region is CASKFGGGPDTQYF. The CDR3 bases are TGTGCCAGCAAGTTTGGGGGAGGGCCAGATACGCAGTATTTT.

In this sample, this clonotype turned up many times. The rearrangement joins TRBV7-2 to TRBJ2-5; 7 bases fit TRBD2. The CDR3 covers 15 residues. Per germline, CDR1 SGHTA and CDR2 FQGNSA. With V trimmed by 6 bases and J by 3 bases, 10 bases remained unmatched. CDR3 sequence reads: CASRLPPGGKETQYF. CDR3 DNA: TGTGCCAGCAGACTTCCACCGGGGGGAAAAGAGACCCAGTACTTC.

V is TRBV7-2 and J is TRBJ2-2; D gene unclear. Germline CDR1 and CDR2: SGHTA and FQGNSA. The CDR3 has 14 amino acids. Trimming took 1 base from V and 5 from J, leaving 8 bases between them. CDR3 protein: CASSLVSWTGELFF. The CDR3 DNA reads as TGTGCCAGCAGCTTAGTTTCTTGGACCGGGGAGCTGTTTTTT.

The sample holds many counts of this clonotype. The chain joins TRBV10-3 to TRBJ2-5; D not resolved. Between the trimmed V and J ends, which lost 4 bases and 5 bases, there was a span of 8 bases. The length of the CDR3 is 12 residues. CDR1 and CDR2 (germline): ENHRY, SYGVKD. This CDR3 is CAISGSPETQYF. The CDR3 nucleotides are TGTGCCATCAGTGGAAGCCCGGAGACCCAGTACTTC.

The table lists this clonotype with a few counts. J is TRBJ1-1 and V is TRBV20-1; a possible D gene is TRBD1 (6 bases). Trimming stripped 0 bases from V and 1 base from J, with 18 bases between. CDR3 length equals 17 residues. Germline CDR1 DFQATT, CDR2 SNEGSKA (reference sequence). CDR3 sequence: CSARDHITGTRNTEAFF. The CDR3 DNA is TGCAGTGCTAGAGATCATATAACAGGGACGAGGAACACTGAAGCTTTCTTT.

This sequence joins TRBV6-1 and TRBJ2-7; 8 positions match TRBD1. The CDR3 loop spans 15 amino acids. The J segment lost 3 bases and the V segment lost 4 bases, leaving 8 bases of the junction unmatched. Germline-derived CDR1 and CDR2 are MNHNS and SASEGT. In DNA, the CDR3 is TGTGCCAGCAGTGCCGAGACAGGGGCCTTCTACGAGCAGTACTTC. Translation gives CASSAETGAFYEQYF.

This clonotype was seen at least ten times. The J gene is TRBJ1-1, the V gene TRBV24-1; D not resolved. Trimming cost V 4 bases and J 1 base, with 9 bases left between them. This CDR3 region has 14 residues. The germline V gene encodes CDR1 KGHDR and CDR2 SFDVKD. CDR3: CATSERVRNTEAFF. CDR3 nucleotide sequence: TGTGCCACCAGTGAGAGGGTGAGGAACACTGAAGCTTTCTTT.

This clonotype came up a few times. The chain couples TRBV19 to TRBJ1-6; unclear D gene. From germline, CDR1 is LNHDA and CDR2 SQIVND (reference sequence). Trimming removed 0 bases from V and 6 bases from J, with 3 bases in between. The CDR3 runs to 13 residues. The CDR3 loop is CASSIDGNSPLHF. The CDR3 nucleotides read TGTGCCAGTAGTATAGATGGTAATTCACCCCTCCACTTT.

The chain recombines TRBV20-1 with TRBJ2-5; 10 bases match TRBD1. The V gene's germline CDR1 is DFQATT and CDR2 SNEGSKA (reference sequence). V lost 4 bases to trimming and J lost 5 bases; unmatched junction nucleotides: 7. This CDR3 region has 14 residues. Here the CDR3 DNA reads TGCAGTGCTACGGGACAGGGGTTGGGGGAGACCCAGTACTTC. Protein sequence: CSATGQGLGETQYF.

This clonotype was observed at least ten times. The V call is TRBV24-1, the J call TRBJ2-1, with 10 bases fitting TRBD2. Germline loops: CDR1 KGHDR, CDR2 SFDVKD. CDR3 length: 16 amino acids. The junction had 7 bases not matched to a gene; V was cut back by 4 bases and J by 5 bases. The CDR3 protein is CATSDRLAGGHNEQFF. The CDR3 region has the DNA TGTGCCACCAGTGACCGACTAGCGGGCGGACACAATGAGCAGTTCTTC.

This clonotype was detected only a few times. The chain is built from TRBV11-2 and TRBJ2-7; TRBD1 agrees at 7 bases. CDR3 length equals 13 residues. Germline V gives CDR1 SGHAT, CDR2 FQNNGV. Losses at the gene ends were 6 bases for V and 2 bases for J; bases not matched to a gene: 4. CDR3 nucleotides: TGTGCCAGCAGGAACCAGGGGGCCTACGAGCAGTACTTC. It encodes CASRNQGAYEQYF.

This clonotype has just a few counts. CDR3 DNA sequence: TGTGCCAGCAAAGACCGGGACAGGGAGCAAGAGACCCAGTACTTC. Amino acids: CASKDRDREQETQYF. V is TRBV27 and J is TRBJ2-5; 9 bases are shared with TRBD1. V gave up 7 bases and J gave up 2 bases; unmatched junction bases: 8. The CDR3 covers 15 residues. In germline, CDR1 is MNHEY, CDR2 SMNVEV (reference sequence).

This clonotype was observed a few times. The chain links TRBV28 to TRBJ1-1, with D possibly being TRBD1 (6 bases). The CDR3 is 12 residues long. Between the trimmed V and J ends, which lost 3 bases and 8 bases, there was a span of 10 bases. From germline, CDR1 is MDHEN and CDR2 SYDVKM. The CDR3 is CASSFAGVEAFF. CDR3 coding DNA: TGTGCCAGCAGTTTCGCAGGGGTCGAAGCTTTCTTT.

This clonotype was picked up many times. The CDR3 DNA sequence: TGTGCCAACTCGGGCAGGGCCGACGAGCAGTACTTC. It yields the protein CANSGRADEQYF. This chain links TRBV7-2 with TRBJ2-7, with D maybe TRBD1 (5 bases). This CDR3 spans 12 amino acids. Germline V CDR1 and CDR2: SGHTA, FQGNSA. V was shortened by 10 bases and J by 5 bases, with 15 bases between the two germline ends.

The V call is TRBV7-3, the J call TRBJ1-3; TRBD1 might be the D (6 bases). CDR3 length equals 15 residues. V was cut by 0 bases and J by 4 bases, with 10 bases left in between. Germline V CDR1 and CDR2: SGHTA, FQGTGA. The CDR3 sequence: CASSLTRGPGNTIYF. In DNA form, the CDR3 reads TGTGCCAGCAGCTTAACCAGGGGTCCGGGAAACACCATATATTTT.

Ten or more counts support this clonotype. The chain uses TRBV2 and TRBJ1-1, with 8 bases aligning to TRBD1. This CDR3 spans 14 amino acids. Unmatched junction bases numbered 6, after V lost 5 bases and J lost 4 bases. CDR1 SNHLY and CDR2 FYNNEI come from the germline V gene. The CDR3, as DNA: TGTGCCAGCAGTACCCGACAGGGGAGCACTGAAGCTTTCTTT. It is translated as CASSTRQGSTEAFF.

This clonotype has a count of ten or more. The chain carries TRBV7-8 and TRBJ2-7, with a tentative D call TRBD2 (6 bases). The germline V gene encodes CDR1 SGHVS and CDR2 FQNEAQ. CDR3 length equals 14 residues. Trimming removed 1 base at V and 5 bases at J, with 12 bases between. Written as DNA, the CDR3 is TGTGCCAGCAGCTTAGGCGGGATGGTAAACGAGCAGTACTTC. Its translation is CASSLGGMVNEQYF.

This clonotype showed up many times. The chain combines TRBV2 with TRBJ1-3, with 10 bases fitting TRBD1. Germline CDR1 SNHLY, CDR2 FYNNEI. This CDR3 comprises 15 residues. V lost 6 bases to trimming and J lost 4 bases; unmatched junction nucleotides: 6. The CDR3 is CASRWTGGPGNTIYF. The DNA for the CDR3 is TGTGCCAGCAGATGGACAGGGGGTCCCGGAAACACCATATATTTT.

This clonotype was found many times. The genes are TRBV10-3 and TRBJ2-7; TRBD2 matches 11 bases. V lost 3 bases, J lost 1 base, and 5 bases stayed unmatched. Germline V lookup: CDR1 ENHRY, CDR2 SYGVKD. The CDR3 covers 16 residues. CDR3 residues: CAISDPGTSGSYEQYF. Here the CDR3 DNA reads TGTGCCATCAGTGACCCCGGGACTAGCGGATCCTACGAGCAGTACTTC.

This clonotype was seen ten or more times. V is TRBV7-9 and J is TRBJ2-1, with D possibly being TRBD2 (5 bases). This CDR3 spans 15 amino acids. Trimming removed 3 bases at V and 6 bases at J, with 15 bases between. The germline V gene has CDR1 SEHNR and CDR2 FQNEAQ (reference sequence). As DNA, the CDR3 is TGTGCCAGCAGCTTGAGGGCCGTACCACCCAATGAGCAGTTCTTC. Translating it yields CASSLRAVPPNEQFF. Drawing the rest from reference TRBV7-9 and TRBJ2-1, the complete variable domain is DTGVSQNPRHKITKRGQNVTFRCDPISEHNRLYWYRQTLGQGPEFLTYFQNEAQLEKSRLLSDRFSAERPKGSFSTLEIQRTEQGDSAMYLCASSLRAVPPNEQFFGPGTRLTVL.

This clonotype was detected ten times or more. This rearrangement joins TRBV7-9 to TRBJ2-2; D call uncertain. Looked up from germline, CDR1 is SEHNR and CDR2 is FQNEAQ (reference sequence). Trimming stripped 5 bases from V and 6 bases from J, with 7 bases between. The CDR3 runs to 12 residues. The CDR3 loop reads CASSLIPGELFF. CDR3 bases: TGTGCCAGCAGCCTTATTCCCGGGGAGCTGTTTTTT. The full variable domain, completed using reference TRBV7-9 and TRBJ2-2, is DTGVSQNPRHKITKRGQNVTFRCDPISEHNRLYWYRQTLGQGPEFLTYFQNEAQLEKSRLLSDRFSAERPKGSFSTLEIQRTEQGDSAMYLCASSLIPGELFFGEGSRLTVL.

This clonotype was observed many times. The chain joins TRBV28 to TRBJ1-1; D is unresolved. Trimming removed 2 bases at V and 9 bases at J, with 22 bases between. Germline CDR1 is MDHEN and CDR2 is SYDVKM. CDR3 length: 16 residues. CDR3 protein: CASSLVLSRPRVKAFF. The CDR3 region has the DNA TGTGCCAGCAGTTTAGTCCTTTCACGACCCCGCGTGAAAGCTTTCTTT.

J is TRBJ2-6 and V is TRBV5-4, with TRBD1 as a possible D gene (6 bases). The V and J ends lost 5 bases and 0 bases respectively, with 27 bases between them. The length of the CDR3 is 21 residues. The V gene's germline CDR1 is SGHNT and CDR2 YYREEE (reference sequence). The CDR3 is CASSLKPRDKVLSSGANVLTF. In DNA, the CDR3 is TGTGCCAGCAGTCTGAAACCCCGGGACAAGGTGCTGAGCTCTGGGGCCAACGTCCTGACTTTC.

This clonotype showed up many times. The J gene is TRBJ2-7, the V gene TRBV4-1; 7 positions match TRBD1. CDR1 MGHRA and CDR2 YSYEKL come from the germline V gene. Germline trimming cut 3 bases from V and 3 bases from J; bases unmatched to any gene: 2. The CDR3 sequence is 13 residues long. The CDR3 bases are TGCGCCAGCAGCCAGGACAGGAACTACGAGCAGTACTTC. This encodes CASSQDRNYEQYF.

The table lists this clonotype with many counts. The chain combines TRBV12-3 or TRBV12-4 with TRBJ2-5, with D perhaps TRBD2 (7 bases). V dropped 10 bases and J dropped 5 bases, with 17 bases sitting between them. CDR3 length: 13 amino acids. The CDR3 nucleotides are TGTGCCACCCAGGTGGGGGGGCTTGAGACCCAGTACTTC. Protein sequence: CATQVGGLETQYF.

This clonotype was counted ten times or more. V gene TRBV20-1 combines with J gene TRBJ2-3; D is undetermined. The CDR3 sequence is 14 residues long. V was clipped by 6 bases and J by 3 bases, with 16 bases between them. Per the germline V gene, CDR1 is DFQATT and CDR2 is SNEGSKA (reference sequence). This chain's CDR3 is CSALDTAFTDTQYF. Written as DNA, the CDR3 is TGCAGTGCACTTGACACCGCCTTTACAGATACGCAGTATTTT.

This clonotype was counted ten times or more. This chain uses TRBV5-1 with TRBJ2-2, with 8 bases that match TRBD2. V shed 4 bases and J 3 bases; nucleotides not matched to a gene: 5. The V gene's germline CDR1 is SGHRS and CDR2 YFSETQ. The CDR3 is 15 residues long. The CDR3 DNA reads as TGCGCCAGCAGCGGAACGGGACTAGACACCGGGGAGCTGTTTTTT. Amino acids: CASSGTGLDTGELFF.